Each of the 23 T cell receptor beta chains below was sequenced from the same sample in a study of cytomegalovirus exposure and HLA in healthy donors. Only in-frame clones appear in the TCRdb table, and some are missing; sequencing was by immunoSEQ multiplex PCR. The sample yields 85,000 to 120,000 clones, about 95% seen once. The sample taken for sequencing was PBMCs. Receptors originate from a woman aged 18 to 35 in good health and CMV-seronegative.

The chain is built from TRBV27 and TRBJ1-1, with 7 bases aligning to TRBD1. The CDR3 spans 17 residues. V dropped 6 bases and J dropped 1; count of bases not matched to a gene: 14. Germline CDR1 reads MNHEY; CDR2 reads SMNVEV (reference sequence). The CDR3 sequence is CASSQLPTGIENTEAFF. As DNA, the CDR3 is TGTGCCAGCAGCCAACTCCCGACAGGGATCGAGAACACTGAAGCTTTCTTT.

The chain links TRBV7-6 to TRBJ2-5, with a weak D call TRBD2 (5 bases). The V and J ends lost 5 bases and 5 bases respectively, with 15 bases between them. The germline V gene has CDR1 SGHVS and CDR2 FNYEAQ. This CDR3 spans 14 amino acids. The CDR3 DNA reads TGTGCCAGCAGCCTAACCGGGAACGAGGAGACCCAGTACTTC. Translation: CASSLTGNEETQYF. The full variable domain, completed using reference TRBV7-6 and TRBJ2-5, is GAGVSQSPRYKVTKRGQDVALRCDPISGHVSLYWYRQALGQGPEFLTYFNYEAQQDKSGLPNDRFSAERPEGSISTLTIQRTEQRDSAMYRCASSLTGNEETQYFGPGTRLLVL.

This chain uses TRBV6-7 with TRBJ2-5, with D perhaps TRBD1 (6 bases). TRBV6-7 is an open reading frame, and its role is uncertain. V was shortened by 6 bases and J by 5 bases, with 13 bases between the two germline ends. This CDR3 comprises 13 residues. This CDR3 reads CASREGESETQYF. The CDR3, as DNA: TGTGCCAGCAGAGAGGGGGAGTCGGAGACCCAGTACTTC.

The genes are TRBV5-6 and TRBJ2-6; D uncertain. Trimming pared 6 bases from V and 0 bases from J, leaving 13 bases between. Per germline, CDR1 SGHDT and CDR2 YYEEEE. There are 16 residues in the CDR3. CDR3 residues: CASTPRRLSGANVLTF. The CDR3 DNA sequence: TGTGCCAGCACCCCCCGCCGACTCTCTGGGGCCAACGTCCTGACTTTC.

CDR3 in DNA: TGTGCCAGCAGTCCTGGACTAGCGGGGGAAAGCGGGGAGCTGTTTTTT. Its protein product is CASSPGLAGESGELFF. The V gene is TRBV27, the J gene TRBJ2-2, with TRBD2 matching over 13 bases. V lost 5 bases and J lost 7; bases outside the gene matches: 7. There are 16 residues in the CDR3. Germline V lookup: CDR1 MNHEY, CDR2 SMNVEV (reference sequence).

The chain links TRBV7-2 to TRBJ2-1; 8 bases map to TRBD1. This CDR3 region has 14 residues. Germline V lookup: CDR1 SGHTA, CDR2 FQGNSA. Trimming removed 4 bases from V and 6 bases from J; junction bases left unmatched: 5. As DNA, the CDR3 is TGTGCCAGCAGCTCCCGGACAGGGAGCAATGAGCAGTTCTTC. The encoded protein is CASSSRTGSNEQFF.

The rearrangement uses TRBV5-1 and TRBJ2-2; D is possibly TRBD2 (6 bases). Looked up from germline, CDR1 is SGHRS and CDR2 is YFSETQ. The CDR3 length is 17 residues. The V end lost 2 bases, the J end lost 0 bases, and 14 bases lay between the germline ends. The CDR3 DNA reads TGCGCCAGCAGCTTCAGAGGGAGGCACGCGAACACCGGGGAGCTGTTTTTT. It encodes CASSFRGRHANTGELFF. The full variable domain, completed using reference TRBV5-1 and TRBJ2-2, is KAGVTQTPRYLIKTRGQQVTLSCSPISGHRSVSWYQQTPGQGLQFLFEYFSETQRNKGNFPGRFSGRQFSNSRSEMNVSTLELGDSALYLCASSFRGRHANTGELFFGEGSRLTVL.

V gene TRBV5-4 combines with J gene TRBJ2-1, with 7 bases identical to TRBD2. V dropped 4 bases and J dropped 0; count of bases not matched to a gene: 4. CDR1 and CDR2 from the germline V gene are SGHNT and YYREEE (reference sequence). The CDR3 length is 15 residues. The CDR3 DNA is TGTGCCAGCAGCCCCGGGGGGAGCTCCTACAATGAGCAGTTCTTC. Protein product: CASSPGGSSYNEQFF. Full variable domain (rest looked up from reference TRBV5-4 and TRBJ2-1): ETGVTQSPTHLIKTRGQQVTLRCSSQSGHNTVSWYQQALGQGPQFIFQYYREEENGRGNFPPRFSGLQFPNYSSELNVNALELDDSALYLCASSPGGSSYNEQFFGPGTRLTVL.

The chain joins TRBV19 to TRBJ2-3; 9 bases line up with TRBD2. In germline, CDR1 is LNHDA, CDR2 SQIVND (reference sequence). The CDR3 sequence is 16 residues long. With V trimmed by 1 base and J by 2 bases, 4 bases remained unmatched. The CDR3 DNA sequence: TGTGCCAGTAGTATAGCCCTAGCGGGGACCACAGATACGCAGTATTTT. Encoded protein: CASSIALAGTTDTQYF.

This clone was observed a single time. The CDR3 region is CASTRGVNQPQHF. CDR3 coding DNA: TGTGCCAGCACCAGGGGAGTCAATCAGCCCCAGCATTTT. The chain joins TRBV27 to TRBJ1-5, with a possible D match to TRBD1 (6 bases). Germline lookup yields CDR1 MNHEY and CDR2 SMNVEV (reference sequence). The ends were cut back, 7 bases at V and 3 bases at J, with 10 bases in the middle. The CDR3 length is 13 residues.

CDR3 sequence (DNA): TGTGCCAGCAGCTTATCATGGGCCACCGGGGAGCTGTTTTTT. It specifies CASSLSWATGELFF. The rearrangement uses TRBV11-1 and TRBJ2-2; D is unresolved. V dropped 2 bases and J dropped 4 bases, with 8 bases sitting between them. Germline V gene lookup returns CDR1 SGHAT and CDR2 FQDESV (reference sequence). This CDR3 spans 14 amino acids. Based on the CDR3 plus reference TRBV11-1 and TRBJ2-2, the full variable domain is EAEVAQSPRYKITEKSQAVAFWCDPISGHATLYWYRQILGQGPELLVQFQDESVVDDSQLPKDRFSAERLKGVDSTLKIQPAELGDSAMYLCASSLSWATGELFFGEGSRLTVL.

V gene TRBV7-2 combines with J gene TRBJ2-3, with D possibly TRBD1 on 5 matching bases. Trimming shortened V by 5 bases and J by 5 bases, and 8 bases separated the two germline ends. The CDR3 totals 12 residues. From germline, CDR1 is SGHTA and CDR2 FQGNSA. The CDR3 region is CASSPDRDTQYF. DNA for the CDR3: TGTGCCAGCAGCCCAGACAGAGATACGCAGTATTTT.

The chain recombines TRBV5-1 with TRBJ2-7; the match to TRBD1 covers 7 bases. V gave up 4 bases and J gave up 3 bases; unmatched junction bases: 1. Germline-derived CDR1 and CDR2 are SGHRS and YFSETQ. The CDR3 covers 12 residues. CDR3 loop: CASSRQGYEQYF. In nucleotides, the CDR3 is TGCGCCAGCAGCAGACAGGGCTACGAGCAGTACTTC.

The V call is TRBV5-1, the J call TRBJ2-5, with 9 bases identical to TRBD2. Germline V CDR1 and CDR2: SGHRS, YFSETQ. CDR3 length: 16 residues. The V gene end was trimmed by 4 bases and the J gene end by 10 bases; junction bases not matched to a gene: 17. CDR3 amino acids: CASSPDGAGGRWGQYF. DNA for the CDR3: TGCGCCAGCAGCCCCGATGGAGCGGGGGGCCGATGGGGCCAGTACTTC.

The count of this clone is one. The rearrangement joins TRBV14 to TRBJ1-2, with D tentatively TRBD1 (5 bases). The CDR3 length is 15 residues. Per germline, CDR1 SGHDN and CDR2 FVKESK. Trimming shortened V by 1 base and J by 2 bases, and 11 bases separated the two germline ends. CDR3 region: CASSQAGGGNYGYTF. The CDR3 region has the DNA TGTGCCAGCAGCCAAGCCGGGGGAGGGAACTATGGCTACACCTTC. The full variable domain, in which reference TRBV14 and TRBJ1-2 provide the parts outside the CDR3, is EAGVTQFPSHSVIEKGQTVTLRCDPISGHDNLYWYRRVMGKEIKFLLHFVKESKQDESGMPNNRFLAERTGGTYSTLKVQPAELEDSGVYFCASSQAGGGNYGYTFGSGTRLTVV.

The CDR3 nucleotides read TGTGCCAGCAGCCTGACAGTTAACTATGGCTACACCTTC. Its translation: CASSLTVNYGYTF. V is TRBV5-8 and J is TRBJ1-2; TRBD1 is a possible D gene (5 bases). The CDR3 is made up of 13 amino acids. Germline V lookup: CDR1 SGHTS, CDR2 YDEGEE. V was pared by 4 bases and J by 1 base, with 8 bases between.

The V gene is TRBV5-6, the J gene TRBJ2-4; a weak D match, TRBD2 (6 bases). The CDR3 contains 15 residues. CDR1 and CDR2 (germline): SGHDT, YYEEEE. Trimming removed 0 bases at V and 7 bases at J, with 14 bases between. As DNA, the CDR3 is TGTGCCAGCAGCTTGGTTGGAGGGGCGGGGAACATTCAGTACTTC. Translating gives CASSLVGGAGNIQYF.

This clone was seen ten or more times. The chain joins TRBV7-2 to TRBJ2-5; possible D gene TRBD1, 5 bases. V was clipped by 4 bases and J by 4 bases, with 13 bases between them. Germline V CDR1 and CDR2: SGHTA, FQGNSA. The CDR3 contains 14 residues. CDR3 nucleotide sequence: TGTGCCAGCAGCTACCAGGGAACCGGAGAGACCCAGTACTTC. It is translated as CASSYQGTGETQYF.

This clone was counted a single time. CDR3 bases: TGCGCCAGCAGCCAAGAGGGACAGGCGCCGACCTACGAGCAGTACTTC. It translates to CASSQEGQAPTYEQYF. V is TRBV4-1 and J is TRBJ2-7; 8 bases agree with TRBD1. Germline CDR1 is MGHRA and CDR2 is YSYEKL. The V gene end was trimmed by 0 bases and the J gene end by 2 bases; junction bases not matched to a gene: 6. CDR3 length: 16 amino acids.

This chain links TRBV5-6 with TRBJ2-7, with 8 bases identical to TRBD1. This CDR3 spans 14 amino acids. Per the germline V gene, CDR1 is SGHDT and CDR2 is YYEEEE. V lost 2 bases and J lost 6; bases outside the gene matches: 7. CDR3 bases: TGTGCCAGCAGCTTAGGACAGGGTTTCCCCGAGCAGTACTTC. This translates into CASSLGQGFPEQYF.

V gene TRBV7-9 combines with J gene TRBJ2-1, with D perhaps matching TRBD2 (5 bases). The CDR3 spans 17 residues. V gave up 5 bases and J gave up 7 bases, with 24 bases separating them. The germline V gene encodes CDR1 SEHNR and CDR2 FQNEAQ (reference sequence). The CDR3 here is CASSLLVSGYYGNEQFF. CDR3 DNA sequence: TGTGCCAGCAGCCTTCTAGTGTCGGGATACTATGGGAATGAGCAGTTCTTC.

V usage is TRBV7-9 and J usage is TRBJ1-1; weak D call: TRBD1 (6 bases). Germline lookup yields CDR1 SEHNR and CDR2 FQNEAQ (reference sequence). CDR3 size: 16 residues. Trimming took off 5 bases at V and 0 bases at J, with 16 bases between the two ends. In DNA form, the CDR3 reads TGTGCCAGCAGCCCGGGGCGGGGGGCCATGAACACTGAAGCTTTCTTT. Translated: CASSPGRGAMNTEAFF.

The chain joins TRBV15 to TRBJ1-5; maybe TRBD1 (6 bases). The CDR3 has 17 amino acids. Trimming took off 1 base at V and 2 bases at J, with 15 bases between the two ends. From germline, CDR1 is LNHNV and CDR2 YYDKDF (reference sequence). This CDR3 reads CATSRGGAGAGNQPQHF. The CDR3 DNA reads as TGTGCCACCAGCAGAGGTGGGGCAGGGGCAGGCAATCAGCCCCAGCATTTT.